These 28 T cell receptor beta chains were sequenced from one sample in a study of regulatory T cells in long-lasting Graves disease. Time point indicated: persistent/refractory GD, antithyroid drugs over 5 years with positive TRAb. The TCR library was prepared using RNA isolated from PBMCs. CDR3 regions were amplified by Arm-PCR using iRepertoire HTBI primers to build TCR beta libraries. Using its own MiXCR run on the multiplex PCR reads, TCRdb lists one record per CDR3 protein. The data show 390,000 or so distinct CDR3 sequences, approximately 23% seen once. The source material was peripheral blood mononuclear cells (PBMCs), sampled when the disease was refractory, from a patient treated with antithyroid drugs. These receptors were taken from a woman aged 40 to 49 with Graves disease.

This chain connects TRBV30 to TRBJ1-1; 7 bases fit TRBD1. Per the germline V gene, CDR1 is GTSNPN and CDR2 is SVGIG (reference sequence). With V trimmed by 3 bases and J by 4 bases, 5 bases remained unmatched. There are 13 residues in the CDR3. CDR3 sequence (DNA): TGTGCCTGGAGCCACAGGGGTGGCACTGAAGCTTTCTTT. This codes for CAWSHRGGTEAFF.

This clonotype appeared a few times. The chain combines TRBV2 with TRBJ2-2; possible D gene TRBD1, 5 bases. Germline V gene lookup returns CDR1 SNHLY and CDR2 FYNNEI. This CDR3 has 14 residues. The V end was cut by 4 bases, the J end by 1 base, with 7 bases between. The CDR3 DNA reads TGTGCCAGCAGTGGAGGACAGAACACCGGGGAGCTGTTTTTT. The encoded protein is CASSGGQNTGELFF.

This clonotype was found a few times. The rearrangement links TRBV7-8 to TRBJ1-5, with no clear D. Germline V gene data show CDR1 as SGHVS and CDR2 as FQNEAQ. The germline V and J ends were trimmed by 0 bases and 6 bases, with 15 bases remaining between them. The CDR3 covers 16 residues. The CDR3 nucleotides read TGTGCCAGCAGCTTAGCGTGGGTGGTAGGGAGTCAGCCCCAGCATTTT. It yields the protein CASSLAWVVGSQPQHF. The full variable domain, in which reference TRBV7-8 and TRBJ1-5 provide the parts outside the CDR3, is GAGVSQSPRYKVAKRGQDVALRCDPISGHVSLFWYQQALGQGPEFLTYFQNEAQLDKSGLPSDRFFAERPEGSVSTLKIQRTQQEDSAVYLCASSLAWVVGSQPQHFGDGTRLSIL.

As regards this clonotype: A much larger clone differs from this one at a single base, so this may be a read error. This CDR3 is missing its conserved last phenylalanine or tryptophan, likely due to a read error. This chain connects TRBV12-3 or TRBV12-4 to TRBJ2-5, with 8 bases lining up with TRBD1. The length of the CDR3 is 13 residues. With 6 bases clipped from V and 5 bases from J, the junction kept 5 bases outside the gene matches. Here the CDR3 reads CASRLTGVETQYL. In DNA form, the CDR3 reads TGTGCCAGCAGGCTGACAGGGGTGGAGACCCAGTACCTC.

Ten or more counts support this clonotype. This rearrangement joins TRBV5-1 to TRBJ2-7, with a tentative D call TRBD2 (6 bases). Germline loops: CDR1 SGHRS, CDR2 YFSETQ. This CDR3 spans 15 amino acids. Trimming left V 4 bases short and J 6 bases short, with 20 bases between. In DNA, the CDR3 is TGCGCCAGCAGCCCCACCGCGGGACGGGACGGCGAGCAGTACTTC. This encodes CASSPTAGRDGEQYF.

J is TRBJ1-6 and V is TRBV6-2 or TRBV6-3; D call uncertain. The CDR3 extends over 15 amino acids. With 2 bases removed from V and 8 bases from J, the gap between germline ends came to 13 bases. Germline V gene sequence: CDR1 MNHEY, CDR2 SVGEGT. The CDR3 protein is CASSYHGPLDSPLHF. CDR3 DNA: TGTGCCAGCAGTTACCACGGACCCCTGGATTCACCCCTCCACTTT.

The rearrangement joins TRBV5-1 to TRBJ2-3; no reliable D call. V was shortened by 1 base and J by 0 bases, with 6 bases between the two germline ends. CDR1 and CDR2 from the germline V gene are SGHRS and YFSETQ. The CDR3 contains 14 residues. The CDR3 DNA reads TGCGCCAGCAGCTTGACCACTAGCACAGATACGCAGTATTTT. As protein: CASSLTTSTDTQYF. Full variable domain (remainder filled in from reference TRBV5-1 and TRBJ2-3): KAGVTQTPRYLIKTRGQQVTLSCSPISGHRSVSWYQQTPGQGLQFLFEYFSETQRNKGNFPGRFSGRQFSNSRSEMNVSTLELGDSALYLCASSLTTSTDTQYFGPGTRLTVL.

This chain links TRBV2 with TRBJ1-1, with TRBD1 identical over 10 bases. This CDR3 contains 17 residues. Germline CDR1 and CDR2: SNHLY and FYNNEI. V was clipped by 6 bases and J by 4 bases; unmatched bases: 14. The CDR3: CASRLGDRGVWGTEAFF. CDR3 DNA sequence: TGTGCCAGCAGATTGGGGGACAGGGGCGTTTGGGGCACTGAAGCTTTCTTT.

In its sample, this clonotype was seen a few times. The genes are TRBV10-3 and TRBJ2-2, with D unresolved. Germline assignment: CDR1 ENHRY and CDR2 SYGVKD. There are 11 residues in the CDR3. V lost 8 bases, J lost 5 bases, and 6 bases lay in between. The CDR3 DNA is TGTGCCATCCGTGGAACCGGGGAGCTGTTTTTT. Its translation is CAIRGTGELFF.

This clonotype was counted only a few times. The chain carries TRBV10-3 and TRBJ2-2; the match to TRBD2 covers 11 bases. Trimming took 8 bases from V and 0 from J; bases not matched to a gene: 11. Germline V CDR1 and CDR2: ENHRY, SYGVKD. This CDR3 spans 18 amino acids. The CDR3 DNA reads TGTGCCATCGGAGGGGGGACTAGCGGCTCCGCGAACACCGGGGAGCTGTTTTTT. Protein sequence: CAIGGGTSGSANTGELFF.

There are many counts of this clonotype. The junction departs from the called germline gene at one end, perhaps through a read error. The chain employs TRBV28 and TRBJ1-1; 9 bases are shared with TRBD1. CDR1 is MDHEN, CDR2 SYDVKM, per germline. The CDR3 is 14 amino acids. The CDR3 is CASSPGTGKTEAFF. Written as DNA, the CDR3 is TGCGCCAGCAGCCCCGGGACAGGGAAGACTGAAGCTTTCTTT. Variable domain in full (rest from reference TRBV28 and TRBJ1-1): DVKVTQSSRYLVKRTGEKVFLECVQDMDHENMFWYRQDPGLGLRLIYFSYDVKMKEKGDIPEGYSVSREKKERFSLILESASTNQTSMYLCASSPGTGKTEAFFGQGTRLTVV.

This clonotype showed up just a few times. The chain combines TRBV7-3 with TRBJ2-5, with 8 bases that match TRBD2. Trimming cost V 5 bases and J 2 bases; bases outside gene matches: 10. The CDR3 spans 16 residues. Per germline, CDR1 SGHTA and CDR2 FQGTGA. CDR3 region: CASSPTGLAGQETQYF. CDR3 DNA: TGTGCCAGCAGCCCTACAGGCTTAGCGGGACAAGAGACCCAGTACTTC.

The chain links TRBV10-2 to TRBJ1-5; no clear D gene. CDR1 and CDR2 from the germline V gene are WSHSY and SAAADI. V dropped 0 bases and J dropped 13 bases, with 10 bases sitting between them. This CDR3 has 12 amino acids. CDR3 DNA sequence: TGCGCCAGCAGTGAGTCTAGGGTTGGACAGCATTTT. Its translation: CASSESRVGQHF.

This clonotype appeared many times. V and J are TRBV19 and TRBJ2-7; D may match TRBD1 or TRBD2 (5 bases each). From germline, CDR1 is LNHDA and CDR2 SQIVND (reference sequence). The ends were cut back, 3 bases at V and 2 bases at J, with 14 bases in the middle. The CDR3 has 15 residues. CDR3 amino acids: CASSMGTGTAYEQYF. The CDR3 DNA reads as TGTGCCAGTAGTATGGGGACGGGGACGGCCTACGAGCAGTACTTC. The variable domain in full, completed from reference TRBV19 and TRBJ2-7, reads DGGITQSPKYLFRKEGQNVTLSCEQNLNHDAMYWYRQDPGQGLRLIYYSQIVNDFQKGDIAEGYSVSREKKESFPLTVTSAQKNPTAFYLCASSMGTGTAYEQYFGPGTRLTVT.

There are many counts of this clonotype. The chain has TRBV12-3 or TRBV12-4 and TRBJ2-7; 9 positions match TRBD2. J lost 3 bases, V lost 3 bases, and 9 bases had no gene match. The CDR3 covers 16 residues. CDR3 nucleotide sequence: TGTGCCAGCAGTTTCGGAGTAGGACTAGCGATCTACGAGCAGTACTTC. This gives the protein CASSFGVGLAIYEQYF.

The sample holds many counts of this clonotype. The chain couples TRBV12-3 or TRBV12-4 to TRBJ2-5; TRBD2 agrees at 9 bases. The CDR3 is 13 residues long. J gave up 5 bases and V 10 bases, and 8 bases lay outside the gene matches. The CDR3 region is CATSGRNGETQYF. DNA for the CDR3: TGTGCCACCAGCGGGAGGAACGGGGAGACCCAGTACTTC.

The chain joins TRBV2 to TRBJ2-3; no reliable D call. CDR3 length equals 15 residues. Per the germline V gene, CDR1 is SNHLY and CDR2 is FYNNEI. V was clipped by 4 bases and J by 4 bases, with 15 bases between them. CDR3 sequence (DNA): TGTGCCAGCAGTGGAACTACCCGAAGCGCAGATACGCAGTATTTT. Encoded protein: CASSGTTRSADTQYF.

The V call is TRBV6-1, the J call TRBJ1-2; TRBD1 matches 9 bases. This CDR3 comprises 16 residues. From germline, CDR1 is MNHNS and CDR2 SASEGT. Unmatched junction bases numbered 16, after V lost 6 bases and J lost 8 bases. This CDR3 is CASSQRPGTGQGGYTF. The CDR3 DNA is TGTGCCAGCAGCCAACGCCCCGGGACAGGGCAAGGCGGCTACACCTTC.

CDR3 in amino acids: CASSPPPGRLYEQYF. In DNA, the CDR3 is TGTGCCAGTAGTCCTCCTCCGGGACGGCTCTACGAGCAGTACTTC. The chain is built from TRBV19 and TRBJ2-7, with D perhaps being TRBD1 or TRBD2 (5 bases each). The CDR3 is 15 amino acids. Trimming shortened V by 5 bases and J by 3 bases, and 17 bases separated the two germline ends. Germline V gene lookup returns CDR1 LNHDA and CDR2 SQIVND (reference sequence).

The chain has TRBV2 and TRBJ2-1; 14 bases are shared with TRBD2. From germline, CDR1 is SNHLY and CDR2 FYNNEI. Trimming cost V 7 bases and J 7 bases; bases outside gene matches: 6. CDR3 length equals 15 residues. DNA of the CDR3: TGTGCCAGCATTGTAGGACTAGCGGGAGGTAATGAGCAGTTCTTC. It yields the protein CASIVGLAGGNEQFF. The variable domain in full, completed from reference TRBV2 and TRBJ2-1, reads EPEVTQTPSHQVTQMGQEVILRCVPISNHLYFYWYRQILGQKVEFLVSFYNNEISEKSEIFDDQFSVERPDGSNFTLKIRSTKLEDSAMYFCASIVGLAGGNEQFFGPGTRLTVL.

This clonotype has a count of ten or more. CDR3 protein: CASSRPTSSYEQYF. The CDR3 nucleotides read TGTGCCAGCAGTCGTCCTACGAGCTCCTACGAGCAGTACTTC. V is TRBV2 and J is TRBJ2-7; D gene unclear. The CDR3 is made up of 14 amino acids. Per germline, CDR1 SNHLY and CDR2 FYNNEI. V gave up 5 bases and J gave up 0 bases, with 11 bases separating them.

This chain joins TRBV10-3 and TRBJ2-2; the D call may be TRBD1 or TRBD2 (5 bases each). The CDR3 has 15 amino acids. Trimming left V 2 bases short and J 7 bases short, with 14 bases between. Germline values: CDR1 ENHRY, CDR2 SYGVKD. Here the CDR3 DNA reads TGTGCCATCAGTGAGACCGAGGGGCCAATCGGGGAGCTGTTTTTT. This encodes CAISETEGPIGELFF.

V usage is TRBV20-1 and J usage is TRBJ2-6; possibly TRBD1 or TRBD2 for D (5 bases each). From germline, CDR1 is DFQATT and CDR2 SNEGSKA (reference sequence). The germline V and J ends were trimmed by 3 bases and 0 bases, with 9 bases remaining between them. The CDR3 extends over 15 amino acids. In nucleotides, the CDR3 is TGCAGTGCTAGGTGGGGGAGCTCTGGGGCCAACGTCCTGACTTTC. Translation: CSARWGSSGANVLTF.

In its sample, this clonotype was seen a few times. The gene calls are TRBV20-1 and TRBJ1-1; D gene unclear. The CDR3 consists of 10 residues. Trimming stripped 6 bases from V and 11 bases from J, with 13 bases between. The germline V gene has CDR1 DFQATT and CDR2 SNEGSKA (reference sequence). The CDR3 region is CSANGLGAFF. The DNA of the CDR3 is TGCAGTGCGAACGGCCTTGGCGCTTTCTTT.

This clonotype was picked up many times. V and J are TRBV28 and TRBJ1-1; 7 bases are shared with TRBD1. Germline V gene sequence: CDR1 MDHEN, CDR2 SYDVKM. The CDR3 runs to 13 residues. Trimming removed 5 bases from V and 6 bases from J; junction bases left unmatched: 6. The chain's CDR3 is CASSQDDRAEAFF. Written as DNA, the CDR3 is TGTGCCAGCAGTCAAGATGACAGGGCTGAAGCTTTCTTT.

The J gene is TRBJ2-5, the V gene TRBV15; 8 bases line up with TRBD2. The CDR3 has 16 residues. The V gene end was trimmed by 0 bases and the J gene end by 5 bases; junction bases not matched to a gene: 8. The germline V gene has CDR1 LNHNV and CDR2 YYDKDF (reference sequence). The CDR3 here is CATSRDPREGGETQYF. The DNA for the CDR3 is TGTGCCACCAGCAGAGATCCCCGGGAGGGCGGGGAGACCCAGTACTTC.

This clonotype was recorded a few times. The V and J genes are TRBV18 and TRBJ2-4; no firm D call. With 7 bases removed from V and 8 bases from J, the gap between germline ends came to 15 bases. The germline V gene has CDR1 KGHSH and CDR2 LQKENI. The CDR3 consists of 13 residues. The CDR3 DNA sequence: TGTGCCAGCTGTAGCTACCTTGGGGACATTCAGTACTTC. This encodes CASCSYLGDIQYF.

The J gene is TRBJ2-1, the V gene TRBV6-1; 8 positions match TRBD2. Germline CDR1 is MNHNS and CDR2 is SASEGT. The CDR3 is 15 amino acids. V gave up 5 bases and J gave up 4 bases; unmatched junction bases: 7. Written as DNA, the CDR3 is TGTGCCAGCAGTAGCCGTTTAGCGGGATACAATGAGCAGTTCTTC. It encodes CASSSRLAGYNEQFF.